The 20 T cell receptor beta chains given below trace back to one sample, sequenced in a study of shared clonotypes between healthy human individuals. The protocol was immunoSEQ multiplex PCR, while the TCRdb copy is restricted to in-frame clones and leaves out a portion. The table has hundreds of thousands of clones, roughly 94% seen once. It was CD45RO-negative cells, positively selected for CCR7, that made up naive CD8 cells, with terminally differentiated effector memory CD45RA+ cells excluded. Sequenced material: naive CD8+ T cells sorted from blood. The receptor set was obtained from a young man in good health.

The chain links TRBV7-8 to TRBJ1-1; 7 bases agree with TRBD1. The trim removed 5 bases at V and 1 base at J, leaving 7 bases unmatched. Germline values: CDR1 SGHVS, CDR2 FQNEAQ. The CDR3 extends over 15 amino acids. CDR3 loop: CASSPLGGTNTEAFF. CDR3 DNA: TGTGCCAGCAGCCCTCTAGGGGGCACGAACACTGAAGCTTTCTTT. Together with reference TRBV7-8 and TRBJ1-1, the CDR3 gives the full variable domain: GAGVSQSPRYKVAKRGQDVALRCDPISGHVSLFWYQQALGQGPEFLTYFQNEAQLDKSGLPSDRFFAERPEGSVSTLKIQRTQQEDSAVYLCASSPLGGTNTEAFFGQGTRLTVV.

This clone came up a few times. J is TRBJ2-7 and V is TRBV27, with a possible D match to TRBD1 (6 bases). Germline-derived CDR1 and CDR2 are MNHEY and SMNVEV (reference sequence). This CDR3 is 12 amino acids long. V was shortened by 6 bases and J by 3 bases, with 9 bases between the two germline ends. CDR3: CASRDSYYEQYF. CDR3 bases: TGTGCCAGCAGGGACAGTTACTACGAGCAGTACTTC.

The V and J genes are TRBV4-1 and TRBJ2-1; possibly TRBD2 for D (5 bases). Between the trimmed V and J ends, which lost 2 bases and 8 bases, there was a span of 19 bases. This CDR3 has 16 residues. Looked up from germline, CDR1 is MGHRA and CDR2 is YSYEKL. CDR3 nucleotide sequence: TGCGCCAGCAGCCAAATAAGCGGAGCCCCCAACGATGAGCAGTTCTTC. Translated: CASSQISGAPNDEQFF.

This clone was detected once. The chain links TRBV13 to TRBJ2-5; D not resolved. The CDR3 consists of 13 residues. Trimming stripped 2 bases from V and 11 bases from J, with 15 bases between. Germline values: CDR1 PRHDT, CDR2 FYEKMQ (reference sequence). DNA of the CDR3: TGTGCCAGCAGCTTAATTGTCAGAGGAGAGCAGTACTTC. Its translation is CASSLIVRGEQYF.

The rearrangement links TRBV4-2 to TRBJ2-3, with 9 bases identical to TRBD2. The germline gives CDR1 LGHNA, CDR2 YNFKEQ. J was trimmed by 0 bases and V by 1 base; bases with no gene match: 8. The CDR3 runs 18 residues. CDR3 amino acids: CASSQGLAGLASTDTQYF. CDR3 DNA: TGTGCCAGCAGCCAAGGGCTAGCGGGGCTCGCTAGCACAGATACGCAGTATTTT.

The CDR3 sequence is CASRETSGDYEQYF. The CDR3 coding sequence is TGTGCCAGCAGGGAGACTAGCGGGGACTACGAGCAGTACTTC. This chain connects TRBV27 to TRBJ2-7; 11 nucleotides agree with TRBD2. The CDR3 contains 14 residues. V was pared by 6 bases and J by 3 bases, with 4 bases of the junction left unmatched. Germline CDR1 and CDR2: MNHEY and SMNVEV (reference sequence).

The chain employs TRBV7-9 and TRBJ1-4; 11 nucleotides match TRBD1. V shed 5 bases, J shed 0 bases, and the junction held 8 bases outside the gene matches. The CDR3 is made up of 18 amino acids. The V gene's germline CDR1 is SEHNR and CDR2 FQNEAQ (reference sequence). This CDR3 reads CASSATRDRGSTNEKLFF. The DNA for the CDR3 is TGTGCCAGCAGCGCCACTAGGGACAGGGGGTCAACTAATGAAAAACTGTTTTTT.

This clone appeared once. The chain links TRBV5-1 to TRBJ2-3, with 7 positions matching TRBD2. Germline CDR1 reads SGHRS; CDR2 reads YFSETQ. The CDR3 sequence is 15 residues long. Trimming removed 6 bases from V and 4 bases from J; junction bases left unmatched: 11. Here the CDR3 reads CASTDGGNSADTQYF. CDR3 DNA: TGCGCCAGCACTGACGGGGGGAACAGTGCAGATACGCAGTATTTT.

The chain couples TRBV6-6 to TRBJ2-7, with D possibly TRBD1 on 6 matching bases. The CDR3 has 14 amino acids. Germline values: CDR1 MNHNY, CDR2 SVGAGI (reference sequence). Trimming removed 6 bases at V and 3 bases at J, with 15 bases between. As DNA, the CDR3 is TGTGCCAGCAGAGAGCAGGGGATATACTACGAGCAGTACTTC. Its translation is CASREQGIYYEQYF.

The V call is TRBV27, the J call TRBJ2-6; D is unclear. The CDR3 contains 17 residues. Germline V lookup: CDR1 MNHEY, CDR2 SMNVEV (reference sequence). V was pared by 3 bases and J by 0 bases, with 12 bases between. The CDR3 region is CASSFWGLGSGANVLTF. In DNA, the CDR3 is TGTGCCAGCAGTTTCTGGGGATTAGGCTCTGGGGCCAACGTCCTGACTTTC.

The chain carries TRBV19 and TRBJ2-2, with TRBD1 matching over 7 bases. V trimming: 8 bases; J trimming: 1 base; junction bases outside the gene matches: 13. This CDR3 has 17 residues. Germline lookup yields CDR1 LNHDA and CDR2 SQIVND (reference sequence). CDR3 sequence: CASGDSEQGMNTGELFF. CDR3 bases: TGTGCCAGTGGAGACTCCGAACAGGGGATGAACACCGGGGAGCTGTTTTTT.

This chain links TRBV7-9 with TRBJ2-7, with TRBD1 matching 7 bases. V lost 5 bases, J lost 3 bases, and 16 bases stayed unmatched. The CDR3 is made up of 17 amino acids. Germline-derived CDR1 and CDR2 are SEHNR and FQNEAQ (reference sequence). In DNA form, the CDR3 reads TGTGCCAGCAGCAGCCCCCAAGGGGGCCACGGGGTCTACGAGCAGTACTTC. Translating gives CASSSPQGGHGVYEQYF.

The chain joins TRBV27 to TRBJ1-4; D is possibly TRBD1 (5 bases). The V gene's germline CDR1 is MNHEY and CDR2 SMNVEV (reference sequence). This CDR3 is built from 14 residues. Trimming stripped 4 bases from V and 4 bases from J, with 10 bases between. The CDR3 loop is CASSYDRNNEKLFF. The CDR3 DNA follows: TGTGCCAGCAGTTACGACAGAAATAATGAAAAACTGTTTTTT.

Points on this clone: Other nucleotide sequences in the sample specify the same CDR3. The chain is built from TRBV5-6 and TRBJ1-4; no clear D gene. CDR1 is SGHDT and CDR2 is YYEEEE in the germline V gene. Trimming shortened V by 0 bases and J by 4 bases, and 7 bases separated the two germline ends. The CDR3 contains 14 residues. CDR3 coding DNA: TGTGCCAGCAGCTTGGGGAGGGATAATGAAAAACTGTTTTTT. Translation gives CASSLGRDNEKLFF.

The rearrangement joins TRBV7-9 to TRBJ2-7; TRBD2 is a possible D gene (7 bases). Between the trimmed V and J ends, which lost 5 bases and 1 base, there was a span of 21 bases. The CDR3 runs to 17 residues. The germline gives CDR1 SEHNR, CDR2 FQNEAQ (reference sequence). The CDR3 nucleotides read TGTGCCAGCAGCCCGCAGGTGGGGGCGGGAGTTTCCTACGAGCAGTACTTC. Residues: CASSPQVGAGVSYEQYF.

The chain is built from TRBV12-5 and TRBJ2-5; D is unresolved. This CDR3 contains 13 residues. CDR1 LGHNT and CDR2 FRNRAP come from the germline V gene. Trimming removed 1 base from V and 5 bases from J, with 8 bases in between. The CDR3 DNA follows: TGTGCTAGTGGTTTGGGGGGATTCGAGACCCAGTACTTC. Encoded protein: CASGLGGFETQYF.

In the case of this clone: Other DNA sequences from this sample encode an identical CDR3 as well. V gene TRBV11-3 combines with J gene TRBJ1-1; D gene unclear. Trimming cost V 1 base and J 1 base, with 4 bases left between them. The CDR3 runs to 13 residues. The germline gives CDR1 SGHNT, CDR2 YENEEA. The CDR3 sequence is CASSLGTNTEAFF. In DNA, the CDR3 is TGTGCCAGCAGCTTAGGAACGAACACTGAAGCTTTCTTT. The full variable domain, rest sourced from reference TRBV11-3 and TRBJ1-1, is EAGVVQSPRYKIIEKKQPVAFWCNPISGHNTLYWYLQNLGQGPELLIRYENEEAVDDSQLPKDRFSAERLKGVDSTLKIQPAELGDSAVYLCASSLGTNTEAFFGQGTRLTVV.

V gene TRBV27 combines with J gene TRBJ2-7; the D call may be TRBD1 or TRBD2 (5 bases each). CDR1 and CDR2 from the germline V gene are MNHEY and SMNVEV (reference sequence). V lost 3 bases to trimming and J lost 6 bases, with 18 bases between them. The CDR3 runs 15 residues. DNA of the CDR3: TGTGCCAGCAGTTTCCTCCCTCCGGGACCCTCCGAGCAGTACTTC. This codes for CASSFLPPGPSEQYF.

The gene calls are TRBV18 and TRBJ2-1, with 7 bases matching TRBD2. This CDR3 is 14 amino acids long. Unmatched junction bases numbered 2, after V lost 5 bases and J lost 1 base. In germline, CDR1 is KGHSH, CDR2 LQKENI. The CDR3 sequence: CASSREGSYNEQFF. Written as DNA, the CDR3 is TGTGCCAGCTCAAGGGAGGGGTCCTACAATGAGCAGTTCTTC.

The chain links TRBV29-1 to TRBJ2-1; TRBD1 aligns across 9 bases. J lost 6 bases, V lost 5 bases, and 5 bases had no gene match. In germline, CDR1 is SQVTM, CDR2 ANQGSEA. This CDR3 is built from 13 residues. This CDR3 is CSVTGQGGNEQFF. CDR3 bases: TGCAGCGTTACGGGACAGGGTGGCAATGAGCAGTTCTTC.